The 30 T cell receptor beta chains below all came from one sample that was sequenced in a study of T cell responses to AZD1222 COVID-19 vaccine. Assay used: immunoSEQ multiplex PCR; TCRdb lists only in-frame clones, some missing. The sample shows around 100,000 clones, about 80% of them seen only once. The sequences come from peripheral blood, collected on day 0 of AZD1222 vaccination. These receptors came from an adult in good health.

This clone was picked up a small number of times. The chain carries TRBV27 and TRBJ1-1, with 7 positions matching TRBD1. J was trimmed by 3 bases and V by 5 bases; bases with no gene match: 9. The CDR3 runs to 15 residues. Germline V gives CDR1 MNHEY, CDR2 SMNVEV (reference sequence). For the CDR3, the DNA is TGTGCCAGCAGTGGAAGACAGGGTGTCGACACTGAAGCTTTCTTT. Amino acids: CASSGRQGVDTEAFF.

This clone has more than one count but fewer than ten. The CDR3 sequence is CASSQDQDTSYEQYF. Written as DNA, the CDR3 is TGCGCCAGCAGCCAAGACCAAGACACCTCCTACGAGCAGTACTTC. V and J are TRBV4-3 and TRBJ2-7; D remains ambiguous. Germline values: CDR1 LGHNA, CDR2 YSLEER. The ends were cut back, 0 bases at V and 0 bases at J, with 9 bases in the middle. This CDR3 spans 15 amino acids.

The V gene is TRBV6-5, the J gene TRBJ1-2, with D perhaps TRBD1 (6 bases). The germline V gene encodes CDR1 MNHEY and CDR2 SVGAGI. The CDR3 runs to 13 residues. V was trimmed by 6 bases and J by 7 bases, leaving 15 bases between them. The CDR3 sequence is CASRQQGLAGYTF. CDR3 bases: TGTGCCAGCAGGCAACAGGGCTTGGCTGGCTACACCTTC.

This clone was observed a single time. The CDR3 reads CATRGGYGYTF. CDR3 coding DNA: TGTGCTACCAGGGGTGGCTATGGCTACACCTTC. V gene TRBV6-5 combines with J gene TRBJ1-2, with D possibly matching TRBD1 (6 bases). The CDR3 runs 11 residues. Germline V gene data show CDR1 as MNHEY and CDR2 as SVGAGI.

CDR3 DNA: TGTGCCATCAGTGGAACCGGGACAGGAAAAGCGGGAACCTACAATGAGCAGTTCTTC. Its protein is CAISGTGTGKAGTYNEQFF. The rearrangement joins TRBV10-3 to TRBJ2-1; tentative D call: TRBD1 (8 bases). Looked up from germline, CDR1 is ENHRY and CDR2 is SYGVKD. V was shortened by 4 bases and J by 2 bases, with 24 bases between the two germline ends. This CDR3 has 19 residues.

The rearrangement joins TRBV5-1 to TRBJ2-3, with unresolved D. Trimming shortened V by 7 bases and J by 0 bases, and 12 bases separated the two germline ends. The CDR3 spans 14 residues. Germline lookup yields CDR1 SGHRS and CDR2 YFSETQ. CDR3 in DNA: TGCGCCAGCCGCAAGAGTCCTAGCACAGATACGCAGTATTTT. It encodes CASRKSPSTDTQYF.

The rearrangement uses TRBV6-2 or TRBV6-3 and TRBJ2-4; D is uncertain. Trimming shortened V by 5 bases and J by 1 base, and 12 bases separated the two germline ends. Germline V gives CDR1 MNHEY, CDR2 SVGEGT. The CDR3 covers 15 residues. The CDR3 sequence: CASSIRLSAKNIQYF. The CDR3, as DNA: TGTGCCAGCAGTATCCGACTTTCGGCCAAAAACATTCAGTACTTC.

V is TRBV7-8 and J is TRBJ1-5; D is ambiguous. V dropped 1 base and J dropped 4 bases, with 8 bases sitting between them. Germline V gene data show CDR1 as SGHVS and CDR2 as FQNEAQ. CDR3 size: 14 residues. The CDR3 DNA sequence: TGTGCCAGCAGCTTAGGGGCGGGGAATCAGCCCCAGCATTTT. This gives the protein CASSLGAGNQPQHF.

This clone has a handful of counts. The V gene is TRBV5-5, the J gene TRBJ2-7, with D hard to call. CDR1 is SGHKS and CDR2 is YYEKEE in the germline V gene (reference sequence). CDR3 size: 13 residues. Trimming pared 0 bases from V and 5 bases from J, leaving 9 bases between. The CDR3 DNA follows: TGTGCCAGCAGCTTGGATCCCCGGGACGAGCAGTACTTC. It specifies CASSLDPRDEQYF.

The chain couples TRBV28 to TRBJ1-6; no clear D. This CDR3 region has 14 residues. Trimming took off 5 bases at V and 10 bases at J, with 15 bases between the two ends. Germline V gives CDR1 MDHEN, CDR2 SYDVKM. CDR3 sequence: CASSPGLPGSPLHF. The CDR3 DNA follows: TGTGCCAGCAGTCCCGGACTGCCGGGATCACCCCTCCACTTT.

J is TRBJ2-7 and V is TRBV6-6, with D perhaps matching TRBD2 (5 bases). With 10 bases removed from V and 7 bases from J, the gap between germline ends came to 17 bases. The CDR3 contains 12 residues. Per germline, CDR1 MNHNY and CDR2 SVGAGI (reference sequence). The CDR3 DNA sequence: TGTGCCACCGGACTTACTTCCCTGGAGCAGTACTTC. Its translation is CATGLTSLEQYF.

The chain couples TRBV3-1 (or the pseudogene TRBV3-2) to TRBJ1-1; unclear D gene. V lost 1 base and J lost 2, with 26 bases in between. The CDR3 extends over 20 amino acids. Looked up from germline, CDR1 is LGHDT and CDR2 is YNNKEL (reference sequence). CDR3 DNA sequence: TGTGCCAGCAGCCAAGTTGGCTCCTGGCAGGCCGCCTTCTCTAACACTGAAGCTTTCTTT. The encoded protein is CASSQVGSWQAAFSNTEAFF.

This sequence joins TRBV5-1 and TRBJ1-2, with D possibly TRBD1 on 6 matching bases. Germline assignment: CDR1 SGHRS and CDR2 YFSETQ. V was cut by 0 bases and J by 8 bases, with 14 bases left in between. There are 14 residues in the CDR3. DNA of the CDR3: TGCGCCAGCAGCTTGGCCGTTGGGGGGCGAGGCTACACCTTC. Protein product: CASSLAVGGRGYTF.

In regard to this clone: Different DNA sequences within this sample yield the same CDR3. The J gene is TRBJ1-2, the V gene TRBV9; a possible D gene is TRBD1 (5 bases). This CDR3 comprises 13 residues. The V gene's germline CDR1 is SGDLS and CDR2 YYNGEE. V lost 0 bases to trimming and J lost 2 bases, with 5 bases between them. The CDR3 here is CASSVDRNYGYTF. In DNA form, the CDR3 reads TGTGCCAGCAGCGTAGACAGGAACTATGGCTACACCTTC.

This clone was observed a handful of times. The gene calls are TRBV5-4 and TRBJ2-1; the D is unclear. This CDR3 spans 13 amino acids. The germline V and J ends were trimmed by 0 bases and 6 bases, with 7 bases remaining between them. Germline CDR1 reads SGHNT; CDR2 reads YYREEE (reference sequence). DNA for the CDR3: TGTGCCAGCAGCTTGGCCTCCGTCAATGAGCAGTTCTTC. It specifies CASSLASVNEQFF.

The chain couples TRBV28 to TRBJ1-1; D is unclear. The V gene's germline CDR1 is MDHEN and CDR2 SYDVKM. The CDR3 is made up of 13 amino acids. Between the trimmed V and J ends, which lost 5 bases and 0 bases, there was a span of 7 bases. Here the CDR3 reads CASSTSLNTEAFF. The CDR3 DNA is TGTGCCAGCAGTACAAGCCTGAACACTGAAGCTTTCTTT.

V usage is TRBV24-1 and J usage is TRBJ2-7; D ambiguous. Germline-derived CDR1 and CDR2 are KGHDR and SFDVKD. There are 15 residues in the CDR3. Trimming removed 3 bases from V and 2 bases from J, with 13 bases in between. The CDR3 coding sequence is TGTGCCACCAGTGATACCGGCGGTGGCCCCTACGAGCAGTACTTC. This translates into CATSDTGGGPYEQYF.

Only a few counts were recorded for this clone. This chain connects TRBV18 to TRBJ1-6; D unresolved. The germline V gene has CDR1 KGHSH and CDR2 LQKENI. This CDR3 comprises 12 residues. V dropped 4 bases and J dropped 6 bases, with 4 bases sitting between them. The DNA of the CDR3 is TGTGCCAGCTCACGGTCTAATTCACCCCTCCACTTT. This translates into CASSRSNSPLHF. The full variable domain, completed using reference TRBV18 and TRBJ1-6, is NAGVMQNPRHLVRRRGQEARLRCSPMKGHSHVYWYRQLPEEGLKFMVYLQKENIIDESGMPKERFSAEFPKEGPSILRIQQVVRGDSAAYFCASSRSNSPLHFGNGTRLTVT.

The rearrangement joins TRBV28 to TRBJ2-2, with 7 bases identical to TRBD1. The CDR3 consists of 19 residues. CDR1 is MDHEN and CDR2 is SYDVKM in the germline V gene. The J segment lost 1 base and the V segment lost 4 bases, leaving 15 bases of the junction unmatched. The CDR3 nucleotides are TGTGCCAGCAGTTCCTCATACCTTGGACAGGTATGGAACACCGGGGAGCTGTTTTTT. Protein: CASSSSYLGQVWNTGELFF.

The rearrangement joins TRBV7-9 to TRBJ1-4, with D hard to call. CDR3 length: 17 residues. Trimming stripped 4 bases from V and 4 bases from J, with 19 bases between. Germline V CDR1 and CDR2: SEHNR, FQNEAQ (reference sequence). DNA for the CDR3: TGTGCCAGCAGCTACGGACGGACCCTAAGCCTTAATGAAAAACTGTTTTTT. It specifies CASSYGRTLSLNEKLFF.

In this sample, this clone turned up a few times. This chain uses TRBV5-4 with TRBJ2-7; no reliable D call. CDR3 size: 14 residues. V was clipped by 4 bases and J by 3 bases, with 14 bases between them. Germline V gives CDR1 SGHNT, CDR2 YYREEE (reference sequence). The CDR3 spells CASSTGPSLYEQYF. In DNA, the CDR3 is TGTGCCAGCAGCACCGGGCCCTCACTCTACGAGCAGTACTTC.

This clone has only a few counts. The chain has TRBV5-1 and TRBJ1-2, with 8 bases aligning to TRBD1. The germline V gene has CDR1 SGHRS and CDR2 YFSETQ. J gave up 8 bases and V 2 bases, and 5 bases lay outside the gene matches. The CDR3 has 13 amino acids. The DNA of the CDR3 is TGCGCCAGCAGCTTAAACAGGGGGGACGGCTACACCTTC. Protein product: CASSLNRGDGYTF.

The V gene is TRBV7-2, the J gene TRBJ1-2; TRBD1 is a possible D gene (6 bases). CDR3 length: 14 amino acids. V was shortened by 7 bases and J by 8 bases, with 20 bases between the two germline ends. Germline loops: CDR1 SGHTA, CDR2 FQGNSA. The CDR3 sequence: CASTLSTGKGGYTF. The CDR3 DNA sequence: TGTGCCAGCACCCTTAGTACAGGGAAGGGCGGCTACACCTTC.

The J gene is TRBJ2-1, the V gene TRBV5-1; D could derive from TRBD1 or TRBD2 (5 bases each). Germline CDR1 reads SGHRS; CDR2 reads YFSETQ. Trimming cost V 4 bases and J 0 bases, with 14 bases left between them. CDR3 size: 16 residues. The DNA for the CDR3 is TGCGCCAGCAGCCCGGGACGGAAGAGCTCCTACAATGAGCAGTTCTTC. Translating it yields CASSPGRKSSYNEQFF.

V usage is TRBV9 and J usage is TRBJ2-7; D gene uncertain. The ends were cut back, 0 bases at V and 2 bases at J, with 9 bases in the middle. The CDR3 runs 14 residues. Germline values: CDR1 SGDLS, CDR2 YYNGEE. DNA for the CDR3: TGTGCCAGCAGCGTAGATTTAGGTGCCTACGAGCAGTACTTC. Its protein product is CASSVDLGAYEQYF.

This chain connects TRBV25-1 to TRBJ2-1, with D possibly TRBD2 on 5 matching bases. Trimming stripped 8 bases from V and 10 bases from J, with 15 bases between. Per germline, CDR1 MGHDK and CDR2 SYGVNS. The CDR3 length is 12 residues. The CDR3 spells CASSIGGTEQFF. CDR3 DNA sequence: TGTGCCAGCTCAATCGGAGGTACGGAGCAGTTCTTC.

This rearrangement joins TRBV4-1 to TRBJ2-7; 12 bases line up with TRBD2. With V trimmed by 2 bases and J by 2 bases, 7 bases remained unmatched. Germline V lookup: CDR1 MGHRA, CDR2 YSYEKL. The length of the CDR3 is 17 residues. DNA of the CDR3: TGCGCCAGCAGCCAACGGCTAGCGGGAGGGCCAGCCTACGAGCAGTACTTC. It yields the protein CASSQRLAGGPAYEQYF.

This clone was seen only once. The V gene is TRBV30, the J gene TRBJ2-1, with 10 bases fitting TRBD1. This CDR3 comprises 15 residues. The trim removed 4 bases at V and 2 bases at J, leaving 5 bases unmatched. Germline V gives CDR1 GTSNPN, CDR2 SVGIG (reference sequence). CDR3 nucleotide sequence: TGTGCCTGGACGGACAGGGGGGCCCCCTACAATGAGCAGTTCTTC. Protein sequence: CAWTDRGAPYNEQFF.

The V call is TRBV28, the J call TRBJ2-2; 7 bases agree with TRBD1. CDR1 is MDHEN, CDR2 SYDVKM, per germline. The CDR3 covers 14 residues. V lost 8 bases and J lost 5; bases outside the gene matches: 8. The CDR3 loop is CASGPPRGTGELFF. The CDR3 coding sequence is TGTGCCAGCGGTCCCCCCAGGGGGACCGGGGAGCTGTTTTTT.

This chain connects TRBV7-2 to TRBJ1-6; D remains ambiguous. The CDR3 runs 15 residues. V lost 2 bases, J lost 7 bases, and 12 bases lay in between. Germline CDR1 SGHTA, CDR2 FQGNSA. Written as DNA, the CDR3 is TGTGCCAGCAGCTTAAGGCAGGCGAGGAATTCACCCCTCCACTTT. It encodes CASSLRQARNSPLHF.